This entry features one T cell receptor (beta chain) sequence. The V gene's germline CDR1 is SGHRS and CDR2 YFSETQ. V shed 0 bases and J 5 bases; nucleotides not matched to a gene: 6. CDR3 length: 16 residues. The sample originates from a study of blood T cell repertoires in COVID-19. Across the whole study: Specimens from acute and convalescent COVID-19 originated in the United States, Italy and Spain. T cells, B-cell-depleted T cells, or PBMCs supplied cDNA or gDNA.

Original methodology: Estimates of nucleated cell counts were drawn from the amplification of reference gene primers. Profiling relied on immunoSEQ multiplex PCR, and the TCRdb table lists in-frame clones only, not all of them. That table is the source of V, J and clone size, and D and trimming were worked out from the DNA. This table has more than 70,000 clones, about 85% appearing once. The origin of this receptor is a man between 60 and 75 years old with acute or convalescent COVID-19. The rearrangement uses TRBV5-1 and TRBJ2-2, with 8 bases matching TRBD2. Input material: peripheral blood. This chain's CDR3 is CASSLGVAGWTGELFF. The CDR3 DNA reads as TGCGCCAGCAGCTTGGGAGTAGCGGGATGGACCGGGGAGCTGTTTTTT.